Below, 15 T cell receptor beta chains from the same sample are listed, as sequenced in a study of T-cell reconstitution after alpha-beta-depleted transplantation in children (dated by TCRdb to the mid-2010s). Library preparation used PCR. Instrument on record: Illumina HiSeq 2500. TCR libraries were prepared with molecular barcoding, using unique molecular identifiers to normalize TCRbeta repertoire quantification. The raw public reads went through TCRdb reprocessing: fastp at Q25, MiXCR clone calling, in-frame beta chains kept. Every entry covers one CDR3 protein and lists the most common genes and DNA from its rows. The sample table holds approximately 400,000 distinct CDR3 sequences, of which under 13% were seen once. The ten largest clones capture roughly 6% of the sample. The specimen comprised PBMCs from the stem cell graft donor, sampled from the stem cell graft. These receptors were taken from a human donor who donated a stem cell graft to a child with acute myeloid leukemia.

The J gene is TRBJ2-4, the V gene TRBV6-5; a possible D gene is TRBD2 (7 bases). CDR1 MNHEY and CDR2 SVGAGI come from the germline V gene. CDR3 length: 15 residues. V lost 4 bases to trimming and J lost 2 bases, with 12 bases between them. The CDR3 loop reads CASSFGGASKNIQYF. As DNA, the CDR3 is TGTGCCAGCAGTTTTGGGGGGGCGTCCAAAAACATTCAGTACTTC.

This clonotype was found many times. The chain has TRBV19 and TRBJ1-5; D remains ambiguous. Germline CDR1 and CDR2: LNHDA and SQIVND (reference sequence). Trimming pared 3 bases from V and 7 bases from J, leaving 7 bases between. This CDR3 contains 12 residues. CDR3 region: CASSMTFQPQHF. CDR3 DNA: TGTGCCAGTAGTATGACCTTCCAGCCCCAGCATTTT.

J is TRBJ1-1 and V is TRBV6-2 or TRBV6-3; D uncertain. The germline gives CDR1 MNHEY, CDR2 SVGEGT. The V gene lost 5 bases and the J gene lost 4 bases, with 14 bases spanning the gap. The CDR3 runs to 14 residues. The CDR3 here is CASSGFGVSTEAFF. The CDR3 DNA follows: TGTGCCAGCAGTGGTTTCGGGGTATCCACTGAAGCTTTCTTT.

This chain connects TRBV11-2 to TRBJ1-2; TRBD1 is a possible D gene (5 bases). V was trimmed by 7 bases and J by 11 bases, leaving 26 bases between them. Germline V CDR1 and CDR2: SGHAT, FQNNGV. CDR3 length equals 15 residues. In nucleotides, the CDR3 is TGTGCCAGCACAACATTTGCGGGACTGAGTGAAATATACACCTTC. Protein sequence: CASTTFAGLSEIYTF. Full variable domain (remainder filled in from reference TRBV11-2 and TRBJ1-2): EAGVAQSPRYKIIEKRQSVAFWCNPISGHATLYWYQQILGQGPKLLIQFQNNGVVDDSQLPKDRFSAERLKGVDSTLKIQPAKLEDSAVYLCASTTFAGLSEIYTFGSGTRLTVV.

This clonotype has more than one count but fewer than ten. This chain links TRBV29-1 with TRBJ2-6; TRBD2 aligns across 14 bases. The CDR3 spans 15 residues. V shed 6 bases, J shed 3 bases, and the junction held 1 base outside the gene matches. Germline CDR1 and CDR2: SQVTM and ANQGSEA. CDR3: CSVGLAGGGANVLTF. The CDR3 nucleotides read TGCAGCGTCGGACTAGCGGGAGGTGGGGCCAACGTCCTGACTTTC.

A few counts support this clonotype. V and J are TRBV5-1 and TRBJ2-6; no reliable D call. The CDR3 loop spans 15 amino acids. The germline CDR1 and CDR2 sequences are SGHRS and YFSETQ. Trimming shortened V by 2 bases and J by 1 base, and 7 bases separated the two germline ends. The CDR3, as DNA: TGCGCCAGCAGCTTCGTGCAGTCTGGGGCCAACGTCCTGACTTTC. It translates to CASSFVQSGANVLTF.

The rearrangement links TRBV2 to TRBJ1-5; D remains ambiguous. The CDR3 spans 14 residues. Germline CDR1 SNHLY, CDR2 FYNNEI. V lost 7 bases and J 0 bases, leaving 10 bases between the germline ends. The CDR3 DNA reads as TGTGCCAGCACAAGACGGTATAGCAATCAGCCCCAGCATTTT. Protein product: CASTRRYSNQPQHF.

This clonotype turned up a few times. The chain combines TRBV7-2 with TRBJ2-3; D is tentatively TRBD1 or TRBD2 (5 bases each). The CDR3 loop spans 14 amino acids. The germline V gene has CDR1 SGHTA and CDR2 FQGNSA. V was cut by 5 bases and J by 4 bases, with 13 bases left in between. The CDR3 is CASSPRQRADTQYF. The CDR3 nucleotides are TGTGCCAGCAGCCCGAGACAGAGGGCAGATACGCAGTATTTT.

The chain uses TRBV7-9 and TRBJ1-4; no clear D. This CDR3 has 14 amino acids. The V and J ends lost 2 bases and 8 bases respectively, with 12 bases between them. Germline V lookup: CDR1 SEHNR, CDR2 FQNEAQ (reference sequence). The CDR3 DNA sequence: TGTGCCAGCAGCTTACCCAGGCATGACGAAAAACTGTTTTTT. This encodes CASSLPRHDEKLFF.

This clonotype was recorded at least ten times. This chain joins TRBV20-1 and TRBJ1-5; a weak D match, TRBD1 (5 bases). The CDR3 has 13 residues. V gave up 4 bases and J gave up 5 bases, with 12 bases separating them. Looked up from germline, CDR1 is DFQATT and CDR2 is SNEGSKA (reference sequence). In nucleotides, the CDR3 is TGCAGTGCTAAAGGGGAGGACGATCAGCCCCAGCATTTT. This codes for CSAKGEDDQPQHF.

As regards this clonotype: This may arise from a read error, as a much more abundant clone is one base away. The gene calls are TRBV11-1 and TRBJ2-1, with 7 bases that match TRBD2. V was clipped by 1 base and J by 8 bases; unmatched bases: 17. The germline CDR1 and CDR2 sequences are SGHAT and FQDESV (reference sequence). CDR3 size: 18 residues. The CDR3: CASSLGASGNIIGDEQFF. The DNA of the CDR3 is TGTGCCAGCAGCTTAGGGGCTAGCGGAAACATTATAGGCGATGAGCAGTTCTTC.

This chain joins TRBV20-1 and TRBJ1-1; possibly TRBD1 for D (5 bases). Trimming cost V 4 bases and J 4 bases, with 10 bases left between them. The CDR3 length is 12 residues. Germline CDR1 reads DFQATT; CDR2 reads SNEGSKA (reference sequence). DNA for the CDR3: TGCAGTGCTACTTATGGGGGCACTGAAGCTTTCTTT. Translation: CSATYGGTEAFF.

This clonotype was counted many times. The CDR3 region has the DNA TGTGCCAGCAGGGACAGGGGTAGGATATATGGCTACACCTTC. Translating it yields CASRDRGRIYGYTF. The chain combines TRBV6-1 with TRBJ1-2, with 9 bases that match TRBD1. Per germline, CDR1 MNHNS and CDR2 SASEGT. CDR3 length equals 14 residues. V lost 6 bases, J lost 5 bases, and 7 bases stayed unmatched.

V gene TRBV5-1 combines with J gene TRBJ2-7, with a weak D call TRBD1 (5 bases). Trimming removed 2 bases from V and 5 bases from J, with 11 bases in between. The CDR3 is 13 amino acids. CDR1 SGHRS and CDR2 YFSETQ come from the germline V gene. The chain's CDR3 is CASSFMQGDEQYV. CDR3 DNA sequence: TGCGCCAGCAGCTTCATGCAAGGGGACGAGCAGTACGTC.

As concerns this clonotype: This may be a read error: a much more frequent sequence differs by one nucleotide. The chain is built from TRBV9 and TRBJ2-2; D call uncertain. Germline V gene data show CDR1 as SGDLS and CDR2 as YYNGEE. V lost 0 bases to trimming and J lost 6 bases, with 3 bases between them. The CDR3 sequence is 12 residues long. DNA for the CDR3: TGTGCCAGCAGCGTAGAGGCCGGGGAGCTGTTTTTT. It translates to CASSVEAGELFF.